This paragraph covers one T cell receptor beta chain sequence. RNA in amounts of roughly 0.5 to 1 ug was reverse transcribed with random hexamers. Via MiXCR, TCRdb re-called the immunoSEQ multiplex PCR reads, giving one row per CDR3 protein. The sample includes about 240,000 distinct CDR3 sequences, 96% of them seen just once. The J segment lost 5 bases and the V segment lost 1 base, leaving 6 bases of the junction unmatched. Per germline, CDR1 GTSNPN and CDR2 SVGIG (reference sequence). The CDR3 has 15 amino acids. High-throughput TCR beta sequencing covered peripheral CD8+ and CD4+ T cells. The sample is drawn from a study of CD8 T cells in Susac syndrome.

The TCR sequence derives from a human donor with Susac syndrome. The chain employs TRBV30 and TRBJ1-5, with 9 bases lining up with TRBD1. The sequenced sample was CD4+ T cells from PBMCs. The chain's CDR3 is CAWSAGTGIHQPQHF. Written as DNA, the CDR3 is TGTGCCTGGAGTGCTGGGACAGGGATCCATCAGCCCCAGCATTTT.